Listed here is a single TCR beta chain. This sample is drawn from a study of T cell changes during pregnancy in multiple sclerosis. The repertoire was sequenced with immunoSEQ multiplex PCR; TCRdb's copy has only in-frame clones and lacks some. Found here are about 40,000 clones, about 92% of them singletons; the top ten hold approximately 5%. Germline CDR1 and CDR2: SNHLY and FYNNEI. This CDR3 spans 15 amino acids. Deletions cut 3 bases from V and 5 bases from J, with 17 bases between. Sequencing used CD8+ T cells from peripheral blood mononuclear cells, obtained in the third trimester of pregnancy. The receptor was isolated from a female donor with multiple sclerosis, enrolled in a pregnancy study. V usage is TRBV2 and J usage is TRBJ2-7; D not certain. The CDR3 loop is CASSDIRAIIHEQYF. CDR3 coding DNA: TGTGCCAGCAGTGATATCAGAGCGATTATCCACGAGCAGTACTTC. Together with reference TRBV2 and TRBJ2-7, the CDR3 gives the full variable domain: EPEVTQTPSHQVTQMGQEVILRCVPISNHLYFYWYRQILGQKVEFLVSFYNNEISEKSEIFDDQFSVERPDGSNFTLKIRSTKLEDSAMYFCASSDIRAIIHEQYFGPGTRLTVT.